This T cell receptor (beta chain) appears in the sequencing data of a study of identifying expanded T cells in peripheral blood. The method was immunoSEQ multiplex PCR; TCRdb's version includes in-frame clones alone and lacks a portion of them. This table holds some 99,000 clones, about 88% found once. The CDR3 loop spans 14 amino acids. The germline gives CDR1 SGHDN, CDR2 FVKESK. V dropped 8 bases and J dropped 4 bases, with 15 bases sitting between them. No infections or other immune events were documented during collection. V is TRBV14 and J is TRBJ1-3; a possible D gene is TRBD1 (6 bases). The receptor comes from a person aged 18 to 70 in good health. Sequenced material: blood. The CDR3, as DNA: TGTGCCAGCGCTAAGACAGGCGCGGGAAACACCATATATTTT. As protein: CASAKTGAGNTIYF.